The source of this T cell receptor (beta chain) is a study of blood T cell repertoires in COVID-19 (TCRdb year 2020). In the study overall: Samples covering the acute and convalescent phases of COVID-19 were provided by collaborators in the United States, Italy and Spain. The material from the prospective study consisted of cDNA or gDNA derived from T cells, B-cell-depleted T cells, or PBMCs. Deeply sampled blood TCRbeta repertoires from subjects exposed to, actively infected with, or recovered from COVID-19 were included in the dataset. The repertoires were released in a freely available public database intended as a resource for research on the immune response to SARS-CoV-2. The samples were drawn from two sources: the first 160 participants of the ongoing ImmuneRACE study, and 1,000 to 1,500 subjects contributed by 6 global collaborators. A de-identified subject ID, COVID-19 status, age in years and sex were almost always included in the sample metadata. HLA class I and class II types, where available, came from metadata supplied by the sample provider rather than from assay-based typing. Overall study outcomes, separate from this receptor: The amount of clinical and demographic metadata varied by source and participant and was provided uncurated.

The collaborating institutions used their own protocols to collect whole blood in K2EDTA tubes. For TCRbeta analysis, collaborator samples were shipped as frozen whole blood, as isolated PBMCs, or as DNA extracted from either sample type. The germline V and J ends show losses of 4 bases and 5 bases respectively, and no gene match explains 10 bases of the junction. From the cysteine up to the phenylalanine, the CDR3 has a length of 16 residues. Solely the CDR3 DNA is kept, with 48 bases framed from the first base. Based on the germline V gene, the CDR1 and CDR2 sequences are MGHRA and YSYEKL. Comments on this clone: What this receptor recognizes is not known. Base qualities are missing; no much larger clone stands one base away.

TCRbeta CDR3 regions were amplified from genomic DNA by means of the immunoSEQ Assay, a bias-controlled multiplex PCR. Regarding the original processing steps: The number of nucleated cells in each sample was estimated from the amplification of reference gene primers within the assay. To quantify the absolute abundance of each unique TCRbeta CDR3 rearrangement, sequence reads were collapsed and filtered. For each sample, productive Simpson clonality was calculated as the square root of Simpson's diversity index over productive rearrangements. Drawn from immuneACCESS, this table holds only the in-frame rearrangements with V and J called that TCRdb kept. Clones are partly lost; checked studies trace under half to an unresolved V gene and leave the rest unexplained. D and trimming come from the DNA, and the V and J calls and clone size come from that table. In all, the sample holds approximately 90,000 clones, and around 82% of those were seen once. Approximately 1.2% of the sample is held by the ten biggest clonotypes.

Recombination linked TRBV4-1 to TRBJ2-1, with 8 middle bases fitting TRBD1. The receptor was isolated from a woman of 80 years or more with acute or convalescent COVID-19. Sequencing was done on a sample of peripheral blood. The DNA reads as follows: TGCGCCAGCAGCCTGACAGGGGTACCGCCCCACAATGAGCAGTTCTTC. It is translated as CASSLTGVPPHNEQFF.